The clone carrying this TCR beta chain was seen only a few times. Antigen: not known. From the 5' RACE reads, TCRdb called clonotypes with MiXCR, one entry per CDR3 protein. Of hundreds of thousands of distinct CDR3 sequences in the sample, approximately 16% were seen once. The data are from a study of T-cell memory formation after mild COVID-19. Study conclusions and caveats: Among contracting clones, CD4+ were mainly CM/EM and CD8+ enriched in EMRA.

The sequence came from a man aged 18 to 30 who had mild COVID-19 (a few samples of this study predate the infection). Cell type and time point are not known. Input material: PBMCs or a T cell subset sorted from them (not recorded which).

Here the CDR3 reads CASSRWGASTDTQYF. The CDR3 region has the DNA TGTGCCAGCAGCCGCTGGGGGGCGAGCACAGATACGCAGTATTTT. The rearrangement links TRBV7-8 to TRBJ2-3; D is tentatively TRBD1 or TRBD2 (6 bases each). Germline lookup yields CDR1 SGHVS and CDR2 FQNEAQ. Trimming stripped 5 bases from V and 0 bases from J, with 12 bases between. The CDR3 covers 15 residues.